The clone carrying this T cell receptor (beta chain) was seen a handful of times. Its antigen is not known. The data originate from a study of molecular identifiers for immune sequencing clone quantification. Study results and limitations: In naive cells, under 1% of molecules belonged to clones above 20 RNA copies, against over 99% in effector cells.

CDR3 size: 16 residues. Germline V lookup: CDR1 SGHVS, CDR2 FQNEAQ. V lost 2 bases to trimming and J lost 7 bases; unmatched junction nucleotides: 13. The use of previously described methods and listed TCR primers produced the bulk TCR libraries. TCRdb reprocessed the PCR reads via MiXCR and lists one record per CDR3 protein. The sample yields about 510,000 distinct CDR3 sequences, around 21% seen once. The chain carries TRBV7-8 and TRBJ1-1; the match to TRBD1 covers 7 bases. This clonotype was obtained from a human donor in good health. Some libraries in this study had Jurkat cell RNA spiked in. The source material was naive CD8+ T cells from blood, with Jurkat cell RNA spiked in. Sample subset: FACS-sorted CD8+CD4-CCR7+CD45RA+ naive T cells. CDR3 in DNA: TGTGCCAGCAGCTTACACCCGGGACAGAGCACTGTTGAAGCTTTCTTT. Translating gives CASSLHPGQSTVEAFF.